The 13 T cell receptor beta chains below all came from one sample that was sequenced in a study of cytomegalovirus exposure and HLA in healthy donors. Use of 60 Vbeta and 13 Jbeta primers characterized the PCR. The method was immunoSEQ multiplex PCR; TCRdb's version includes in-frame clones alone and lacks a portion of them. The data show 120,000 to 150,000 clones, over 60% seen once. The specimen was PBMCs. The receptors shown here come from a man aged 40-55 years in good health and CMV-seronegative.

The gene calls are TRBV7-6 and TRBJ1-1, with 7 bases that match TRBD1. CDR3 length: 12 amino acids. Germline lookup yields CDR1 SGHVS and CDR2 FNYEAQ. V lost 4 bases, J lost 9 bases, and 5 bases stayed unmatched. The CDR3 DNA reads as TGTGCCAGCAGCTCAGGGGGTGATAAAGCTTTCTTT. Translation: CASSSGGDKAFF. The complete variable domain, with remaining parts taken from reference TRBV7-6 and TRBJ1-1, reads GAGVSQSPRYKVTKRGQDVALRCDPISGHVSLYWYRQALGQGPEFLTYFNYEAQQDKSGLPNDRFSAERPEGSISTLTIQRTEQRDSAMYRCASSSGGDKAFFGQGTRLTVV.

The chain couples TRBV11-2 to TRBJ1-2; 9 bases agree with TRBD1. CDR3 length: 14 residues. Germline CDR1 SGHAT, CDR2 FQNNGV. The ends lost 6 bases at V and 6 bases at J; junction bases unmatched: 8. This CDR3 is CASRTTGGVDGYTF. The CDR3 coding sequence is TGTGCCAGCAGGACTACAGGGGGCGTGGATGGCTACACCTTC. Filled out from reference TRBV11-2 and TRBJ1-2, the complete variable domain reads EAGVAQSPRYKIIEKRQSVAFWCNPISGHATLYWYQQILGQGPKLLIQFQNNGVVDDSQLPKDRFSAERLKGVDSTLKIQPAKLEDSAVYLCASRTTGGVDGYTFGSGTRLTVV.

This sequence joins TRBV19 and TRBJ2-3; 7 bases line up with TRBD1. Unmatched junction bases numbered 1, after V lost 3 bases and J lost 4 bases. Germline V gene lookup returns CDR1 LNHDA and CDR2 SQIVND (reference sequence). There are 13 residues in the CDR3. CDR3 in amino acids: CASSIQGADTQYF. In DNA form, the CDR3 reads TGTGCCAGTAGTATTCAGGGGGCAGATACGCAGTATTTT. The variable domain in full, with the rest retrieved from reference TRBV19 and TRBJ2-3, is DGGITQSPKYLFRKEGQNVTLSCEQNLNHDAMYWYRQDPGQGLRLIYYSQIVNDFQKGDIAEGYSVSREKKESFPLTVTSAQKNPTAFYLCASSIQGADTQYFGPGTRLTVL.

Comments on this clone: It is likely a read error, because the conserved phenylalanine at the end of the CDR3 is missing. The rearrangement joins TRBV5-1 to TRBJ1-1, with TRBD1 identical over 7 bases. CDR1 and CDR2 (germline): SGHRS, YFSETQ. CDR3 length: 14 residues. V lost 1 base and J lost 1; bases outside the gene matches: 1. In DNA, the CDR3 is TGCGCCAGCAGCTTGTCAGGGGGGAACACTGAAGCTTTCCTT. Its translation is CASSLSGGNTEAFL.

The CDR3 DNA follows: TGTGCCAGCAGCCCAAGACAGGGGGTCGGCTCCTACGAGCAGTACTTC. This sequence encodes CASSPRQGVGSYEQYF. The chain has TRBV9 and TRBJ2-7, with 9 bases that match TRBD1. Germline CDR1 SGDLS, CDR2 YYNGEE. V was clipped by 4 bases and J by 0 bases; unmatched bases: 8. The CDR3 runs to 16 residues.

This clone was seen a single time. The chain combines TRBV10-3 with TRBJ1-5, with TRBD1 identical over 7 bases. Germline CDR1 and CDR2: ENHRY and SYGVKD. Trimming at V came to 6 bases and at J to 2 bases, leaving 4 bases not matched to a gene. The CDR3 has 14 residues. CDR3 sequence reads: CAIRNDRGNQPQHF. The CDR3 region has the DNA TGTGCCATCAGGAACGACAGGGGCAATCAGCCCCAGCATTTT.

The chain is built from TRBV7-2 and TRBJ2-6; D is undetermined. Germline CDR1 SGHTA, CDR2 FQGNSA. Trimming cost V 0 bases and J 0 bases, with 6 bases left between them. This CDR3 spans 16 amino acids. The CDR3 is CASSLARFSGANVLTF. Here the CDR3 DNA reads TGTGCCAGCAGCTTAGCGCGTTTCTCTGGGGCCAACGTCCTGACTTTC.

This rearrangement joins TRBV19 to TRBJ1-1; maybe TRBD1 (5 bases). Germline CDR1 and CDR2: LNHDA and SQIVND (reference sequence). The CDR3 runs to 15 residues. The V gene lost 4 bases and the J gene lost 3 bases, with 15 bases spanning the gap. DNA of the CDR3: TGTGCCAGTAGTACTGCCGGGGGAATGGACACTGAAGCTTTCTTT. Its translation is CASSTAGGMDTEAFF.

The chain links TRBV6-4 to TRBJ2-1, with D maybe TRBD2 (6 bases). This CDR3 has 14 amino acids. Trimming took 8 bases from V and 7 from J, leaving 18 bases between them. Per the germline V gene, CDR1 is MRHNA and CDR2 is SNTAGT. CDR3 amino acids: CASALGTVANEQFF. In DNA, the CDR3 is TGTGCCAGCGCCCTCGGGACTGTAGCTAATGAGCAGTTCTTC.

The CDR3 DNA reads as TGTGCCAGCAGCTTCCTCGGGACCCGGGGGGATGGCTACACCTTC. Translation gives CASSFLGTRGDGYTF. This rearrangement joins TRBV27 to TRBJ1-2, with a tentative D call TRBD1 (5 bases). V was trimmed by 6 bases and J by 6 bases, leaving 20 bases between them. The CDR3 length is 15 residues. CDR1 and CDR2 (germline): MNHEY, SMNVEV (reference sequence).

This clone was counted only a few times. The rearrangement uses TRBV4-1 and TRBJ2-7; 7 nucleotides line up with TRBD1. Germline values: CDR1 MGHRA, CDR2 YSYEKL. CDR3 size: 17 residues. With V trimmed by 1 base and J by 5 bases, 14 bases remained unmatched. CDR3 coding DNA: TGCGCCAGCAGCCAAGGACAGGGCATGGGAAGGTCGGACGAGCAGTACTTC. Translated, it gives CASSQGQGMGRSDEQYF.

This chain joins TRBV2 and TRBJ2-7, with a tentative D call TRBD1 (5 bases). Germline V gene sequence: CDR1 SNHLY, CDR2 FYNNEI. With 4 bases removed from V and 3 bases from J, the gap between germline ends came to 19 bases. CDR3 length equals 16 residues. The CDR3 loop reads CASSVQGSGDHYEQYF. The CDR3 DNA is TGTGCCAGCAGTGTTCAGGGTTCTGGTGATCACTACGAGCAGTACTTC.

In this sample, this clone turned up once. The V gene is TRBV7-9, the J gene TRBJ2-7; D is possibly TRBD2 (6 bases). V was clipped by 5 bases and J by 3 bases, with 11 bases between them. Germline lookup yields CDR1 SEHNR and CDR2 FQNEAQ (reference sequence). The CDR3 extends over 13 amino acids. The CDR3 here is CASSLLGGYEQYF. CDR3 sequence (DNA): TGTGCCAGCAGCCTCCTCGGGGGCTACGAGCAGTACTTC.